The TCR beta chain described here comes from a study of blood T cell repertoires in COVID-19 (dated by TCRdb to between 2020 and 2021). Some background on the complete study: The collaborator samples originated in the United States, Italy and Spain and spanned the acute and convalescent phases of COVID-19. The material from the prospective study consisted of cDNA or gDNA derived from T cells, B-cell-depleted T cells, or PBMCs. Deeply sampled blood TCRbeta repertoires from subjects exposed to, actively infected with, or recovered from COVID-19 were included in the dataset. The repertoires were released in a freely available public database intended as a resource for research on the immune response to SARS-CoV-2. Samples came from the ongoing ImmuneRACE study (first 160 participants) plus 1,254 subjects from 6 global collaborators. Nearly every sample came with metadata listing a de-identified subject ID, COVID-19 status, age in years and sex. HLA class I and class II types, where available, came from metadata supplied by the sample provider rather than from assay-based typing. Paper-wide results and their limitations: The amount of clinical and demographic metadata varied by source and participant and was provided uncurated.

Points on this clone: Its antigen remains undetermined. No much larger clone is present one base from it, and per-base qualities are unavailable.

CDR1 and CDR2 were assigned from the germline V gene as KGHSH and LQKENI. Spanning cysteine to phenylalanine, the CDR3 consists of 13 amino acids. Only the CDR3 DNA is retained, 39 bases long and in frame from the first base. The germline V and J ends show losses of 2 bases and 8 bases respectively, and no gene match explains 4 bases of the junction. The collaborating institutions used their own protocols to collect whole blood in K2EDTA tubes. For TCRbeta analysis, collaborators shipped samples as frozen whole blood, isolated PBMCs, or DNA extracted from either of those sample types. TCRbeta CDR3 regions were amplified from genomic DNA using the immunoSEQ Assay, a bias-controlled multiplex PCR. Turning to the authors' computational methods: Within the assay, amplification of reference gene primers was used to estimate how many nucleated cells each sample contained. Sequence reads were collapsed and filtered to measure the absolute abundance of every unique TCRbeta CDR3 rearrangement. For each sample, productive Simpson clonality was calculated as the square root of Simpson's diversity index across productive rearrangements. This immuneACCESS table, as held by TCRdb, lists in-frame sequences with V and J called but not all clones. Of the missing ones, under half trace to an unresolved V gene in checked studies; the others have no known cause. V, J and clone size derive from that table, while D and trimming were established from the DNA sequence. The sample has about 140,000 clones on record, approximately 80% of them singletons. Jointly, the top ten make up over 7.5% of the sample.

The sequencing sample was made of peripheral blood. The clonotype was recovered from a woman older than 75 in a cohort sampled during active or convalescent COVID-19. This receptor chain uses TRBV18 and TRBJ1-2; 8 middle bases align to TRBD1. The DNA reads TGTGCCAGCTCACCAGCACAGGGGGTCGGCTACACCTTC. Its product reads: CASSPAQGVGYTF.